This TCR beta chain emerged from a study of brain T cells in children with intractable seizures. Sequenced by immunoSEQ multiplex PCR; TCRdb stores in-frame clones only, minus some. The repertoire holds about 350,000 clones, with 93% as singletons. As for time point: blood from clinic visit 5 months post-surgery; TSC patient then seizure free. Germline CDR1 is PRHDT and CDR2 is FYEKMQ (reference sequence). V lost 5 bases and J 7 bases, leaving 12 bases between the germline ends. This CDR3 is 12 amino acids long. Sequenced here: peripheral blood, sampled around 5 months after surgery. The V call is TRBV13, the J call TRBJ2-7; D is uncertain. The sequence derives from a boy under three years old with tuberous sclerosis and intractable seizures. CDR3 residues: CASSIAPREQYF. The DNA of the CDR3 is TGTGCCAGCAGCATTGCCCCTCGGGAGCAGTACTTC.